This TCR beta chain originates from a study of blood T cell repertoires in COVID-19. Study overall: COVID-19 samples collected from the United States, Italy and Spain covered acute and convalescent phases.

Profiled with immunoSEQ multiplex PCR; TCRdb holds only in-frame clones, not every one. In the table there are around 160,000 clones, 81% of which are singletons. The CDR3 length is 14 residues. The V end was cut by 2 bases, the J end by 5 bases, with 10 bases between. Per germline, CDR1 KGHDR and CDR2 SFDVKD. Sequencing was performed on peripheral blood. V usage is TRBV24-1 and J usage is TRBJ2-3; maybe TRBD1 (6 bases). This sequence was found in a human donor with acute or convalescent COVID-19. The donor label of this sample is uncertain. DNA of the CDR3: TGTGCCACCAGTGATTCAGGGGTTCAAGATACGCAGTATTTT. Amino acids: CATSDSGVQDTQYF.